Here is one T cell receptor (beta chain) with its context. Trimming pared 3 bases from V and 7 bases from J, leaving 19 bases between. CDR1 is LNHNV, CDR2 YYDKDF, per germline (reference sequence). The CDR3 is 16 amino acids. Sequencing of TCR beta, carried out with a high-throughput approach, was applied to CD8+ and CD4+ T cells from the blood. The CD8+ and CD4+ T cells were negatively isolated, with the TEMRA cells enriched by FACS. The data are from a study of CD8 T cells in Susac syndrome. Random hexamers were used to reverse transcribe the RNA input (about 0.5 to 1 ug). TCRdb independently ran MiXCR on the immunoSEQ multiplex PCR reads; one entry per CDR3 protein. The sample yields 170,000 or so distinct CDR3 sequences, 85% to 95% seen once.

This chain uses TRBV15 with TRBJ2-1; D might be TRBD2 (6 bases). The sample comprised CD8+ T cells from PBMCs. The receptor's source is a human donor with multiple sclerosis. The CDR3 sequence is CATSRFAGPPGNEQFF. Written as DNA, the CDR3 is TGTGCCACCAGCAGGTTTGCGGGGCCACCGGGTAATGAGCAGTTCTTC.